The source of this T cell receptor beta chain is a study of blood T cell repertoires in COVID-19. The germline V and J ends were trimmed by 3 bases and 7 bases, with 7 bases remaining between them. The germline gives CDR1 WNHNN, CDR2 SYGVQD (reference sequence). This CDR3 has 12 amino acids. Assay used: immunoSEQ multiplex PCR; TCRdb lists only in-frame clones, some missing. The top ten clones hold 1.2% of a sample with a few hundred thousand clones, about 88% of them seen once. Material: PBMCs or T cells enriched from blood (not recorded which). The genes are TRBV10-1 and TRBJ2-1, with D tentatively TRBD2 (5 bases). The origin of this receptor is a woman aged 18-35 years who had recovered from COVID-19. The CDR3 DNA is TGCGCCAGCAGTGACCGCGGGAATGAGCAGTTCTTC. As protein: CASSDRGNEQFF.